These T cell receptor beta chains were read from a single sample in a study of control samples from healthy donors and cancer patients. The assay was immunoSEQ multiplex PCR, and TCRdb's table has in-frame clones only and misses some. The sample has 150,000 to 200,000 clones, 85% to 95% seen once. Specimen: blood. The receptors here all came from a man aged 18 to 29 in good health. CDR3s include the opening cysteine and the closing phenylalanine or tryptophan. D genes are given only for firm matches. Clone sizes are given selectively: once, few, many, or a class where the clone is expanded.

D	V	J	size	CDR3	DNA
-	TRBV6-2/TRBV6-3	TRBJ1-3	-	CASSPASGFGNTIYF	TGTGCCAGCAGTCCCGCTTCGGGGTTCGGAAACACCATATATTTT
-	TRBV24-1	TRBJ2-1	-	CATSSSGQLGLNEQFF	TGTGCCACCAGTAGTTCGGGACAACTAGGGCTTAATGAGCAGTTCTTC
-	TRBV28	TRBJ2-7	-	CASAPGTKRTYEQYF	TGTGCCAGCGCTCCCGGGACAAAAAGGACCTACGAGCAGTACTTC
-	TRBV6-5	TRBJ1-5	-	CASLRADYSNQPQHF	TGTGCCAGCCTCCGGGCAGACTATAGCAATCAGCCCCAGCATTTT
TRBD1	TRBV9	TRBJ1-2	-	CASSPRTGEGNTF	TGTGCCAGCAGCCCCAGGACAGGGGAAGGTAACACCTTC
-	TRBV14	TRBJ2-1	-	CASSQEVVGNEQFF	TGTGCCAGCAGCCAAGAGGTGGTCGGGAATGAGCAGTTCTTC
-	TRBV4-1	TRBJ1-2	once	CASSQGEGYTF	TGCGCCAGCAGCCAAGGGGAGGGCTACACCTTC
TRBD2	TRBV5-4	TRBJ2-2	-	CASSLKSGGHPGELFF	TGTGCCAGCAGCTTGAAGAGCGGGGGGCATCCCGGGGAGCTGTTTTTT
-	TRBV6-2/TRBV6-3	TRBJ1-1	-	CASSYPGPEAFF	TGTGCCAGCAGTTACCCGGGGCCTGAAGCTTTCTTT
-	TRBV12-3/TRBV12-4	TRBJ1-3	-	CASSLQGSTIYF	TGTGCCAGCAGTTTACAGGGAAGCACCATATATTTT
-	TRBV4-1	TRBJ1-2	-	CASSQDEKGALYGYTF	TGCGCCAGCAGCCAAGATGAAAAAGGGGCGCTTTATGGCTACACCTTC
TRBD1	TRBV4-1	TRBJ2-6	-	CASSQPPGQTTGANVLTF	TGCGCCAGCAGCCAGCCTCCGGGACAGACCACTGGGGCCAACGTCCTGACTTTC
-	TRBV9	TRBJ1-1	-	CASSVGGGPDTEAFF	TGTGCCAGCAGCGTAGGCGGGGGGCCTGACACTGAAGCTTTCTTT
TRBD1	TRBV6-4	TRBJ1-2	-	CASSFSRDRGRNGYTF	TGTGCCAGCAGTTTCTCCCGGGACAGGGGCCGCAATGGCTACACCTTC
-	TRBV10-3	TRBJ1-5	-	CAISERRGYQPQHF	TGTGCCATCAGTGAACGTAGGGGGTATCAGCCCCAGCATTTT
TRBD2	TRBV7-2	TRBJ2-1	-	CASRGLASSYNEQFF	TGTGCCAGCAGGGGACTAGCGAGCTCCTACAATGAGCAGTTCTTC
TRBD1	TRBV10-3	TRBJ1-5	-	CAISEGTGSKSQPQHF	TGTGCCATCAGTGAAGGGACAGGCTCGAAATCTCAGCCCCAGCATTTT
TRBD1	TRBV6-5	TRBJ2-3	-	CASTHRGVDTQYF	TGTGCCAGCACTCACAGGGGGGTGGATACGCAGTATTTT
TRBD1	TRBV5-1	TRBJ1-5	-	CASSYGTGDGQPQHF	TGCGCCAGCAGCTACGGGACAGGGGACGGACAGCCCCAGCATTTT
-	TRBV10-2	TRBJ2-7	-	CASPVEVLGMIYEQYF	TGCGCCAGCCCCGTCGAGGTTCTGGGTATGATTTACGAGCAGTACTTC
-	TRBV7-9	TRBJ2-6	many	CASSLAGSISGANVLTF	TGTGCCAGCAGCTTAGCCGGCAGCATCTCTGGGGCCAACGTCCTGACTTTC
TRBD1	TRBV27	TRBJ2-7	-	CATQDTGAYEQYF	TGTGCCACTCAGGACACAGGGGCCTACGAGCAGTACTTC
-	TRBV27	TRBJ2-7	-	CATSAGASEQYF	TGTGCCACCTCGGCAGGCGCAAGCGAGCAGTACTTC
-	TRBV6-1	TRBJ1-6	-	CASSEPTGLGSPLHF	TGTGCCAGCAGTGAGCCGACGGGGTTGGGATCACCCCTCCACTTT
-	TRBV9	TRBJ1-6	-	CASSVEGGNSPLHF	TGTGCCAGCAGCGTAGAGGGGGGGAATTCACCCCTCCACTTT
TRBD2	TRBV25-1	TRBJ2-5	-	CASSVGGKETQYF	TGTGCCAGCAGTGTGGGGGGGAAAGAGACCCAGTACTTC
TRBD1	TRBV27	TRBJ1-4	-	CASSSPGQGINEKLFF	TGTGCCAGCAGTTCCCCCGGACAGGGCATTAATGAAAAACTGTTTTTT
-	TRBV6-5	TRBJ2-7	-	CASSRLGEGYEQYF	TGTGCCAGCTCTCGACTGGGAGAGGGCTACGAGCAGTACTTC
-	TRBV2	TRBJ2-7	-	CASSLGQLYEQYF	TGTGCCAGCAGTCTAGGACAGCTCTACGAGCAGTACTTC
TRBD1	TRBV5-1	TRBJ2-7	-	CASSPTDRGPYEQYF	TGCGCCAGCAGCCCGACGGACAGGGGCCCCTACGAGCAGTACTTC